This T cell receptor (beta chain) was recorded in a study of T cell clonotyping in hematopoietic cell transplantation (dated by TCRdb to the early 2020s). With regard to the full study: A total of over 130 blood samples were gathered in the study from 35 to 45 consecutive transplant recipients along with their related donors. Recruitment of patients ran from September 2015 to early 2017, and follow-up continued until late 2020 or until death.

Overall study outcomes, separate from this receptor: Sample size was limited, and cells were not sorted, so CD4 and CD8 repertoire contributions could not be separated. After transplant, TCR diversity in recipients dropped, and pathologically expanded clonotypes increased progressively from day 30 to day 180. Overlap with donor repertoires was found for only a small fraction of recipient repertoires, with over 95% found to appear de novo at the given depth. Broader TCR repertoire diversity after transplant was predicted by Inverse Simpson Index values from donors and from recipients before transplant.

Related transplant donors provided blood samples for TCR beta sequencing. Nuclei Lysis Solution was used to extract genomic DNA from fresh or cryopreserved unfractionated peripheral blood mononuclear cells. Sequences SGHNT (CDR1) and YYREEE (CDR2) are obtained from the germline V gene (reference sequence). V is reduced by 0 bases and J by 1 base, leaving a spacing of 7 bases between them. Taken from cysteine to phenylalanine, the CDR3 has 14 residues. CDR3 DNA is the only sequence kept; it has 42 bases, read in frame from the first base. TCR beta CDR3 regions were amplified from genomic DNA with the immunoSEQ assay, a bias-controlled multiplex PCR using V- and J-specific primers. In a second PCR step, the CDR3 amplicons were tagged with a proprietary barcode plus Illumina adapter sequences. An Illumina MiSeq instrument was used to sequence the CDR3 libraries. The authors processed their data as follows. Export and quality control were performed with immunoSEQ Analyzer 3.0, and downstream analyses were performed with R Bioconductor and Immunarch. Only productive rearrangements in the normalized downsampled data set went into calculating the repertoire metrics. In the normalized cohort, a clonotype counted as pathologically expanded if the clonotype was larger than 5 templates. Repertoire diversity was measured with the Inverse Simpson Index. To capture all clonotypes, the CMV-specificity analyses were run on the non-normalized data set. TCRdb holds this immuneACCESS table with in-frame rearrangements only. Some clones are missing; in checked studies, unresolved V genes explain under half, and the rest has no known cause. The V and J calls and the clone size are those of that table, but D and trimming were determined from the DNA. The table for this sample lists tens of thousands of clones; about 93% of them were counted only once. The biggest ten clones account for about 0.86% of the sample.

As for this clone: The antigen this receptor binds is unknown. Base qualities were left out, and no much larger clone turns up one base away.

The source is a woman in her forties or fifties in good health. Some clones in this sample may be carry-over from other donors' samples. Sample: peripheral blood mononuclear cells. Here the chain combines TRBV5-4 and TRBJ2-5; the D segment may tentatively be TRBD1 or TRBD2, each giving 5 matched bases. CDR3 sequence: CASSLVGTQETQYF. The bases are TGTGCCAGCAGCTTGGTGGGGACCCAAGAGACCCAGTACTTC.